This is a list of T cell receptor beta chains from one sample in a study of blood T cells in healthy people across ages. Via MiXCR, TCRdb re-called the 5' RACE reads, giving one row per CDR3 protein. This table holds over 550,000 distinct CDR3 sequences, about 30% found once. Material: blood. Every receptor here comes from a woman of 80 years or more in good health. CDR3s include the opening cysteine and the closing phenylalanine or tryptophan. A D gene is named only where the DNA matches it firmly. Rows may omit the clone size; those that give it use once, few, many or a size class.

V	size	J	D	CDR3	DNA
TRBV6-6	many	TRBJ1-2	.	CASNTGGGSYGYTF	TGTGCCAGCAACACCGGCGGGGGGTCGTACGGCTACACCTTC
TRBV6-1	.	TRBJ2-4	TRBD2	CASRDRLAELNIQYF	TGTGCCAGCAGGGACAGACTAGCGGAGCTAAACATTCAGTACTTC
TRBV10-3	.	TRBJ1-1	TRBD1	CAARQGLNTEAFF	TGTGCCGCAAGACAGGGTTTGAACACTGAAGCTTTCTTT
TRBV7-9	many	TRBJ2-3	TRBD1	CASSLVMRTGTADTQYF	TGTGCCAGCAGCTTAGTTATGCGGACAGGGACGGCAGATACGCAGTATTTT
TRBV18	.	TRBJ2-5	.	CASSQGLETLYF	TGTGCCAGCTCTCAGGGTCTGGAGACCCTGTACTTC
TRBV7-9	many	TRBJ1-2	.	CASSLAVTGKNFGYTF	TGTGCCAGCAGCTTAGCGGTAACAGGGAAAAATTTTGGCTACACCTTC
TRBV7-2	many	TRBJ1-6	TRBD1	CASSLGQGPRSLHF	TGTGCCAGCAGCTTAGGACAGGGCCCTCGATCCCTCCACTTT
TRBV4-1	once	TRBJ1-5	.	CASSQVPDGYSNQPQHF	TGCGCCAGCAGCCAAGTCCCGGACGGATATAGCAATCAGCCCCAGCATTTT
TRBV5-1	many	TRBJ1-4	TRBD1	CASSSSGQRMEKLFF	TGCGCCAGCAGCTCCTCGGGACAGAGGATGGAAAAACTGTTTTTT
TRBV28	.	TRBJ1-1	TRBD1	CASTPLETGRNTEAFF	TGTGCCAGCACGCCCCTGGAGACAGGGAGGAACACTGAAGCTTTCTTT
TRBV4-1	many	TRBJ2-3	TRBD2	CASRWTSGSDTQYF	TGCGCCAGCAGATGGACTAGCGGGTCTGATACGCAGTATTTT
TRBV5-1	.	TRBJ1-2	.	CASSLVAEANYGYTF	TGCGCCAGCAGCTTGGTGGCGGAAGCTAACTATGGCTACACCTTC